The 9 T cell receptor beta chains below were found in one sample sequenced in a study of T cells in Graves' hyperthyroidism and ophthalmopathy. The TCR beta CDR3 regions underwent amplification using RNA transcripts as the source. First-round RT-PCR of the TCR CDR3 relied on the HTBI primer set. TCRdb recomputed calls from the multiplex PCR reads with MiXCR, one row per CDR3 protein. This sample has more than 350,000 distinct CDR3 sequences, with approximately 16% found just once. The sequenced material came from blood. The source is a woman aged 55-70 years with Graves' ophthalmopathy.

V gene TRBV20-1 combines with J gene TRBJ2-1; 10 nucleotides agree with TRBD1. V lost 3 bases to trimming and J lost 8 bases; unmatched junction nucleotides: 1. CDR1 and CDR2 (germline): DFQATT, SNEGSKA (reference sequence). This CDR3 comprises 12 residues. CDR3 sequence reads: CSARTGGHEQFF. CDR3 bases: TGCAGTGCTAGGACAGGGGGCCATGAGCAGTTCTTC.

The chain is built from TRBV7-2 and TRBJ1-6, with 8 bases that match TRBD1. The CDR3 sequence is 15 residues long. Germline V gene lookup returns CDR1 SGHTA and CDR2 FQGNSA. The V segment lost 5 bases and the J segment 10 bases; nucleotides outside the gene matches: 10. The CDR3 region has the DNA TGTGCCAGCAGCCCGCGGACAGGGTCTTCCTCACCCCTCCACTTT. This translates into CASSPRTGSSSPLHF. Looking up the rest from reference TRBV7-2 and TRBJ1-6 gives the full variable domain: GAGVSQSPSNKVTEKGKDVELRCDPISGHTALYWYRQSLGQGLEFLIYFQGNSAPDKSGLPSDRFSAERTGGSVSTLTIQRTQQEDSAVYLCASSPRTGSSSPLHFGNGTRLTVT.

The rearrangement links TRBV30 to TRBJ2-1, with 8 bases that match TRBD2. The V gene's germline CDR1 is GTSNPN and CDR2 SVGIG (reference sequence). This CDR3 region has 14 residues. The junction had 6 bases not matched to a gene; V was cut back by 8 bases and J by 0 bases. The DNA for the CDR3 is TGTGCCCTAGAGCGGGAGAGCTCCTACAATGAGCAGTTCTTC. Protein sequence: CALERESSYNEQFF.

Many counts were recorded for this clonotype. The chain is built from TRBV2 and TRBJ2-5; the match to TRBD2 covers 15 bases. Trimming took 6 bases from V and 4 from J; bases not matched to a gene: 3. Germline V gene lookup returns CDR1 SNHLY and CDR2 FYNNEI. The length of the CDR3 is 15 residues. In DNA form, the CDR3 reads TGTGCCAGCAGCGGGACTAGCGGGAGGCGAGAGACCCAGTACTTC. This gives the protein CASSGTSGRRETQYF.

V usage is TRBV7-9 and J usage is TRBJ2-1, with 9 positions matching TRBD2. V trimming: 1 base; J trimming: 2 bases; junction bases outside the gene matches: 6. Per the germline V gene, CDR1 is SEHNR and CDR2 is FQNEAQ (reference sequence). The CDR3 covers 17 residues. The CDR3 bases are TGTGCCAGCAGCTTAGAATCCCTAGCGGGACCCTACAATGAGCAGTTCTTC. Protein product: CASSLESLAGPYNEQFF.

The chain carries TRBV20-1 and TRBJ2-1, with unresolved D. Trimming removed 2 bases at V and 6 bases at J, with 17 bases between. CDR1 and CDR2 (germline): DFQATT, SNEGSKA (reference sequence). CDR3 size: 15 residues. This chain's CDR3 is CSARHPDGAANEQFF. CDR3 nucleotide sequence: TGCAGTGCTAGACATCCCGACGGCGCCGCCAATGAGCAGTTCTTC.

There are many counts of this clonotype. The genes are TRBV7-2 and TRBJ2-1; a possible D gene is TRBD2 (7 bases). V dropped 5 bases and J dropped 5 bases, with 22 bases sitting between them. Germline loops: CDR1 SGHTA, CDR2 FQGNSA. The CDR3 contains 17 residues. Here the CDR3 reads CASSPRGGGLSDNEQFF. CDR3 DNA sequence: TGTGCCAGCAGCCCCAGGGGAGGGGGATTGTCGGACAATGAGCAGTTCTTC.

This clonotype was seen more than once but under ten times. V is TRBV7-2 and J is TRBJ2-5; TRBD2 matches 9 bases. Germline CDR1 SGHTA, CDR2 FQGNSA. The CDR3 runs 15 residues. V dropped 5 bases and J dropped 2; count of bases not matched to a gene: 6. CDR3 nucleotides: TGTGCCAGCAGCACAGGGACTAGCAGACAAGAGACCCAGTACTTC. Residues: CASSTGTSRQETQYF.

This clonotype occurred many times. The gene calls are TRBV20-1 and TRBJ2-6; D remains unclear. The CDR3 has 14 residues. Germline assignment: CDR1 DFQATT and CDR2 SNEGSKA (reference sequence). The V end was cut by 5 bases, the J end by 2 bases, with 10 bases between. The chain's CDR3 is CSAEDKTGANVLTF. CDR3 DNA: TGCAGTGCTGAAGACAAAACTGGGGCCAACGTCCTGACTTTC.